Each of the 5 T cell receptor beta chains below was sequenced from the same sample in a study of cytomegalovirus exposure and HLA in healthy donors. PCR employed 60 Vbeta and 13 Jbeta primers. The method was immunoSEQ multiplex PCR; TCRdb's version includes in-frame clones alone and lacks a portion of them. The sample holds around 180,000 clones, around 68% seen once. The sample consisted of PBMCs. These receptors were taken from a girl aged 10 to 17 in good health and CMV-seronegative.

This clone came up a few times. The J gene is TRBJ1-3, the V gene TRBV7-8; a weak D match, TRBD1 (5 bases). The CDR3 is 15 amino acids. Trimming took 5 bases from V and 4 from J, leaving 15 bases between them. CDR1 SGHVS and CDR2 FQNEAQ come from the germline V gene. CDR3 in amino acids: CASSLRGLGGNTIYF. The CDR3 DNA reads TGTGCCAGCAGCCTCCGGGGACTGGGGGGAAACACCATATATTTT.

This clone was detected only a few times. The chain carries TRBV2 and TRBJ2-5; 7 bases fit TRBD1. V gave up 7 bases and J gave up 0 bases; unmatched junction bases: 11. In germline, CDR1 is SNHLY, CDR2 FYNNEI. This CDR3 is built from 16 residues. CDR3 in amino acids: CASTRTGNRYQETQYF. CDR3 DNA sequence: TGTGCCAGCACCCGGACAGGTAACAGGTACCAAGAGACCCAGTACTTC. Using reference TRBV2 and TRBJ2-5 for the parts outside the CDR3, the full variable domain is EPEVTQTPSHQVTQMGQEVILRCVPISNHLYFYWYRQILGQKVEFLVSFYNNEISEKSEIFDDQFSVERPDGSNFTLKIRSTKLEDSAMYFCASTRTGNRYQETQYFGPGTRLLVL.

The chain's CDR3 is CASSWGRGTGETQYF. The CDR3 coding sequence is TGTGCCAGCAGTTGGGGGAGAGGAACAGGGGAGACCCAGTACTTC. This chain uses TRBV27 with TRBJ2-5; a weak D match, TRBD1 (6 bases). V was shortened by 4 bases and J by 5 bases, with 17 bases between the two germline ends. CDR1 and CDR2 from the germline V gene are MNHEY and SMNVEV (reference sequence). This CDR3 region has 15 residues.

The gene calls are TRBV18 and TRBJ1-2, with 7 bases fitting TRBD1. J gave up 0 bases and V 3 bases, and 13 bases lay outside the gene matches. Germline lookup yields CDR1 KGHSH and CDR2 LQKENI. This CDR3 is 18 amino acids long. CDR3 loop: CASSPSEQGDIANYGYTF. CDR3 DNA: TGTGCCAGCTCACCCTCTGAGCAGGGGGATATAGCTAACTATGGCTACACCTTC.

This chain connects TRBV19 to TRBJ1-1; 9 bases align to TRBD1. Looked up from germline, CDR1 is LNHDA and CDR2 is SQIVND (reference sequence). After removal of 3 bases from V and 5 bases from J, the junction contained 7 bases not matched to a gene. CDR3 length equals 15 residues. CDR3 sequence (DNA): TGTGCCAGTAGTATTCAGGGGACAGGGTCTACTGAAGCTTTCTTT. This sequence encodes CASSIQGTGSTEAFF.